Listed here is a single T cell receptor beta chain. The data belong to a study of cytomegalovirus exposure and HLA in healthy donors. Sequencing used immunoSEQ multiplex PCR; TCRdb keeps in-frame clones, though not all of them. Of some 150,000 clones in the sample, about 86% are singletons; the top ten hold 20% to 25%. Germline CDR1 reads SGHAT; CDR2 reads FQNNGV. This CDR3 is built from 13 residues. V shed 3 bases and J shed 4 bases, with 8 bases lying between them. Sequencing was carried out using PBMCs. The chain links TRBV11-2 to TRBJ2-3, with D tentatively TRBD2 (6 bases). This TCR was recovered from a man younger than 35 in good health and CMV-seropositive. The CDR3 here is CASSLWGADTQYF. In nucleotides, the CDR3 is TGTGCCAGCAGCTTGTGGGGGGCAGATACGCAGTATTTT.